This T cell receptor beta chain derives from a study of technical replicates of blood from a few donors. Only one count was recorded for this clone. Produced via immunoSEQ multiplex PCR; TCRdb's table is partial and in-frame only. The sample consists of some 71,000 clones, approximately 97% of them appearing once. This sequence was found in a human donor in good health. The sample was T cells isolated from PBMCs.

For the CDR3, the DNA is TGTGCCAGCAGCCGCTTACCGGGACAAACTGGCTACACCTTC. It specifies CASSRLPGQTGYTF. The genes are TRBV27 and TRBJ1-2; maybe TRBD1 (6 bases). V lost 6 bases to trimming and J lost 7 bases, with 18 bases between them. This CDR3 region has 14 residues. Germline CDR1 MNHEY, CDR2 SMNVEV (reference sequence).